This T cell receptor (beta chain) was sequenced for a study of blood T cell repertoires in COVID-19. Measured with immunoSEQ multiplex PCR; TCRdb has only the in-frame clones, and not every one. The repertoire holds under 95,000 clones, with 87% as singletons. This CDR3 spans 15 amino acids. The ends lost 5 bases at V and 3 bases at J; junction bases unmatched: 10. Per the germline V gene, CDR1 is MNHEY and CDR2 is SVGAGI. The clonotype comes from a woman aged 45-65 years with acute or convalescent COVID-19. The rearrangement links TRBV6-5 to TRBJ2-7, with 7 bases identical to TRBD1. Sequencing was done on a sample of peripheral blood. CDR3 in amino acids: CASSKQGRSLYEQYF. In DNA form, the CDR3 reads TGTGCCAGCAGTAAACAGGGGAGATCGCTCTACGAGCAGTACTTC.